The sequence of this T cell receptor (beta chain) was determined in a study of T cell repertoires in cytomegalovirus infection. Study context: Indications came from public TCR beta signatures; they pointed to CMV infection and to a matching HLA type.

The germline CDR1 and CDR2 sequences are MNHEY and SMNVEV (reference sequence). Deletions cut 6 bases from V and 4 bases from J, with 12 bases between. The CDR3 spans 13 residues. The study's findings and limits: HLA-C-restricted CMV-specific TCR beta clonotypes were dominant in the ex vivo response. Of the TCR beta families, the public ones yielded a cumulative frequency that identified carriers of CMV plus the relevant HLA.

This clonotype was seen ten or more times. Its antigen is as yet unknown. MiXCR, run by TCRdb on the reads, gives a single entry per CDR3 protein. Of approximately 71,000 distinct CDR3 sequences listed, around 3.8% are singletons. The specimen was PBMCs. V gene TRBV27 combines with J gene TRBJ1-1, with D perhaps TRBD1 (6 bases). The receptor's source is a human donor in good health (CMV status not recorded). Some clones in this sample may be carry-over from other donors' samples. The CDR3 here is CASRGHTGTEAFF. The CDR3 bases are TGTGCCAGCAGGGGACACACAGGCACTGAAGCTTTCTTT.